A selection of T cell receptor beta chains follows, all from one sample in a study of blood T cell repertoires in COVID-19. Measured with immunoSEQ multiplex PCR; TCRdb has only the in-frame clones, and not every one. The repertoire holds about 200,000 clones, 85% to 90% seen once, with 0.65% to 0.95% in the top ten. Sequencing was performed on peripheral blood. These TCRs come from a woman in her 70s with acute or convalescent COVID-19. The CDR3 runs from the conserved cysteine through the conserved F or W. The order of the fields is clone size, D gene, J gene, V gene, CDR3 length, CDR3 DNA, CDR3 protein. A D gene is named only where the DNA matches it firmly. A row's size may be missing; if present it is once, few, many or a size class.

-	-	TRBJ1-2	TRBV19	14	TGTGCCAGTAGTATCTGGGACAACAACTATGGCTACACCTTC	CASSIWDNNYGYTF
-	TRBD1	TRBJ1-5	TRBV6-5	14	TGTGCCAGCACCTTCGACAGGGGAGCTCAGCCCCAGCATTTT	CASTFDRGAQPQHF
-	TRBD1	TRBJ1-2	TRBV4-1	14	TGCGCCAGCAGCCAAGATCAGGGGGCTGGAGGCTACACCTTC	CASSQDQGAGGYTF
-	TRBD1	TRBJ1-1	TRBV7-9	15	TGTGCCAGCAGCTTACCCCAGGGGGTTTTCACTGAAGCTTTCTTT	CASSLPQGVFTEAFF
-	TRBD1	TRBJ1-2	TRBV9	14	TGTGCCAGCGGATCCGGGGGACAGAACTATGGCTACACCTTC	CASGSGGQNYGYTF
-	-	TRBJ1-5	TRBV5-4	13	TGTGCCAGCAGCCCCGGTAGCAATCAGCCCCAGCATTTT	CASSPGSNQPQHF
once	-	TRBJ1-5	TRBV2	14	TGTGCCAGCAGTGAATGGACAGTTGATCAGCCCCAGCATTTT	CASSEWTVDQPQHF
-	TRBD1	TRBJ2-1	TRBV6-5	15	TGTGCCAGCAGATCCGGGACAGGGTCCTACAATGAGCAGTTCTTC	CASRSGTGSYNEQFF
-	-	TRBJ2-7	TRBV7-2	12	TGTGCCAGCAGCCTCTTGCGCTACGAGCAGTACTTC	CASSLLRYEQYF
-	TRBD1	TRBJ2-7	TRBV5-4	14	TGTGCCAGCAGCTCCCGGACAGGGGGCTACGAGCAGTACTTC	CASSSRTGGYEQYF
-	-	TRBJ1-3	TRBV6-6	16	TGTGCCAGCAGTTCTACCCCCCAACTCCTAGGAAACACCATATATTTT	CASSSTPQLLGNTIYF
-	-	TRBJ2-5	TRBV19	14	TGTGCCAGTAGTATCGAGTCGTACGGGGAGACCCAGTACTTC	CASSIESYGETQYF
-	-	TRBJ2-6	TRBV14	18	TGTGCCAGCAGCCAAGTAGGCAGGGGTGCCTCTGGGGCCAACGTCCTGACTTTC	CASSQVGRGASGANVLTF
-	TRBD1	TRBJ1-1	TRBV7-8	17	TGTGCCAGCAGCCCCGCGGGGACAGGGGGCCGGGGCACTGAAGCTTTCTTT	CASSPAGTGGRGTEAFF
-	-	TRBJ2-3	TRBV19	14	TGTGCCAGTAGTATAGCTACTAGCACAGATACGCAGTATTTT	CASSIATSTDTQYF
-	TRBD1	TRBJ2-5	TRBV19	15	TGTGCCAGTAGTATCGCCGGGACAGGGAAGGAGACCCAGTACTTC	CASSIAGTGKETQYF
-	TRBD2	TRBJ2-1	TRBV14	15	TGTGCCAGCAGCCAAGTTAGCGGGAGGTACAATGAGCAGTTCTTC	CASSQVSGRYNEQFF
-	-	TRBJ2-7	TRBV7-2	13	TGTGCCAGCAGCTTAGCCCCAGCGGGCGAGCAGTACTTC	CASSLAPAGEQYF
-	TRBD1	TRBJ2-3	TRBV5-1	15	TGCGCCAGCAGCAACTACAGGGGGCGAAGAGATACGCAGTATTTT	CASSNYRGRRDTQYF
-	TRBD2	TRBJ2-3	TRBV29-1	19	TGCAGCGTTGAAGATCCCTCTAGGACTAGCGGGGGAAGCACAGATACGCAGTATTTT	CSVEDPSRTSGGSTDTQYF
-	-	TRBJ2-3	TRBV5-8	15	TGTGCCAGCACCCCTCGGAGAGGCCTCACAGATACGCAGTATTTT	CASTPRRGLTDTQYF
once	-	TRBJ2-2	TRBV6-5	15	TGTGCCAGCAGTCGACTAAACTTGAACACCGGGGAGCTGTTTTTT	CASSRLNLNTGELFF
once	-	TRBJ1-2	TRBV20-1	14	TGCAGTGCTAGTCCCCCCCTCGGGGGCTATGGCTACACCTTC	CSASPPLGGYGYTF
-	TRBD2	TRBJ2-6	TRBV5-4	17	TGTGCCAGCAGACCCGGGACTAGCGGTCCCGGGGCCAACGTCCTGACTTTC	CASRPGTSGPGANVLTF
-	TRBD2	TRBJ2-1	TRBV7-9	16	TGTGCCAGCAGTCAACTAGCGGGGGGGCGAATGAATGAGCAGTTCTTC	CASSQLAGGRMNEQFF
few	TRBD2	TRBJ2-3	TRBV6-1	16	TGTGCCAGCAGTGAAGCAGCGGGGGCTAGCACAGATACGCAGTATTTT	CASSEAAGASTDTQYF
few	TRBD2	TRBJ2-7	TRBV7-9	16	TGTGCCAGCAGCGCAACTAGCGCAAGGAGCTCCTACGAGCAGTACTTC	CASSATSARSSYEQYF
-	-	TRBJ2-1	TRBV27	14	TGTGCCAGCACCAGGGGAAGGGGCTACAATGAGCAGTTCTTC	CASTRGRGYNEQFF
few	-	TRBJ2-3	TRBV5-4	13	TGTGCCAGCAGCACCTCAGTCACAGATACGCAGTATTTT	CASSTSVTDTQYF
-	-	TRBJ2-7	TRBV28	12	TGTGCCAGCGGGGGGTCACGCTACGAGCAGTACTTC	CASGGSRYEQYF
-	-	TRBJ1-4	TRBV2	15	TGTGCCAGCAGTGCCCAAACGGGAGGGAATGAAAAACTGTTTTTT	CASSAQTGGNEKLFF
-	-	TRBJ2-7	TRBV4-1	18	TGCGCCAGCAGCCGCGGTCAATGGGGGCGCTTACAGACCTACGAGCAGTACTTC	CASSRGQWGRLQTYEQYF
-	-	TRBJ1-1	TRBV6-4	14	TGTGCCAGCAGTGACTTCCCAGGGCAAGCTGAAGCTTTCTTT	CASSDFPGQAEAFF
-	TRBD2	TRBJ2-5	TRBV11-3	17	TGTGCCAGCAGCTTCCGGACTAGCGGGAGAGTGGGGGAGACCCAGTACTTC	CASSFRTSGRVGETQYF
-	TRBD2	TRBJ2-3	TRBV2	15	TGTGCCAGCACCCTACTAGCGGGAGTATCAGATACGCAGTATTTT	CASTLLAGVSDTQYF
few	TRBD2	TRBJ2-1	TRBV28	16	TGTGCCAGCAGAGTGACTAGCGGGGGCTCCTACAATGAGCAGTTCTTC	CASRVTSGGSYNEQFF
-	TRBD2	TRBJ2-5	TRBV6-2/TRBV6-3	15	TGTGCCAGCAGTTACCATATAGCGGGAGCGGAGACCCAGTACTTC	CASSYHIAGAETQYF
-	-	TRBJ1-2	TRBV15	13	TGTGCCACCAGCAGAGATCGACAGACCGGCTACACCTTC	CATSRDRQTGYTF
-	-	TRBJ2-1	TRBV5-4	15	TGTGCCAGCAGCTTCGGCGCAACCGGAGGCAATGAGCAGTTCTTC	CASSFGATGGNEQFF
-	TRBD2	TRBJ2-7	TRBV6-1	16	TGTGCCAGCAGTGAGTCACTAGCGGGAGGAATTTACGAGCAGTACTTC	CASSESLAGGIYEQYF
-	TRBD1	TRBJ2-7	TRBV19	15	TGTGCCAGTAGTCTCTCCGACAGGGGGCTCTACGAGCAGTACTTC	CASSLSDRGLYEQYF
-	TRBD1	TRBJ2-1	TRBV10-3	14	TGTGCCATCAGAAGGGACAGGGGGACGGGTGAGCAGTTCTTC	CAIRRDRGTGEQFF
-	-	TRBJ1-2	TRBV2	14	TGTGCCAGCAGTGCGTGGGGCAATTTGAATGGCTACACCTTC	CASSAWGNLNGYTF
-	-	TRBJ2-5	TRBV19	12	TGTGCCAGTAGTTTCCACGGGGAGACCCAGTACTTC	CASSFHGETQYF
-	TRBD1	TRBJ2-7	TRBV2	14	TGTGCCAGCAGTGTAACAGGGGACGGACGGGAGCAGTACTTC	CASSVTGDGREQYF